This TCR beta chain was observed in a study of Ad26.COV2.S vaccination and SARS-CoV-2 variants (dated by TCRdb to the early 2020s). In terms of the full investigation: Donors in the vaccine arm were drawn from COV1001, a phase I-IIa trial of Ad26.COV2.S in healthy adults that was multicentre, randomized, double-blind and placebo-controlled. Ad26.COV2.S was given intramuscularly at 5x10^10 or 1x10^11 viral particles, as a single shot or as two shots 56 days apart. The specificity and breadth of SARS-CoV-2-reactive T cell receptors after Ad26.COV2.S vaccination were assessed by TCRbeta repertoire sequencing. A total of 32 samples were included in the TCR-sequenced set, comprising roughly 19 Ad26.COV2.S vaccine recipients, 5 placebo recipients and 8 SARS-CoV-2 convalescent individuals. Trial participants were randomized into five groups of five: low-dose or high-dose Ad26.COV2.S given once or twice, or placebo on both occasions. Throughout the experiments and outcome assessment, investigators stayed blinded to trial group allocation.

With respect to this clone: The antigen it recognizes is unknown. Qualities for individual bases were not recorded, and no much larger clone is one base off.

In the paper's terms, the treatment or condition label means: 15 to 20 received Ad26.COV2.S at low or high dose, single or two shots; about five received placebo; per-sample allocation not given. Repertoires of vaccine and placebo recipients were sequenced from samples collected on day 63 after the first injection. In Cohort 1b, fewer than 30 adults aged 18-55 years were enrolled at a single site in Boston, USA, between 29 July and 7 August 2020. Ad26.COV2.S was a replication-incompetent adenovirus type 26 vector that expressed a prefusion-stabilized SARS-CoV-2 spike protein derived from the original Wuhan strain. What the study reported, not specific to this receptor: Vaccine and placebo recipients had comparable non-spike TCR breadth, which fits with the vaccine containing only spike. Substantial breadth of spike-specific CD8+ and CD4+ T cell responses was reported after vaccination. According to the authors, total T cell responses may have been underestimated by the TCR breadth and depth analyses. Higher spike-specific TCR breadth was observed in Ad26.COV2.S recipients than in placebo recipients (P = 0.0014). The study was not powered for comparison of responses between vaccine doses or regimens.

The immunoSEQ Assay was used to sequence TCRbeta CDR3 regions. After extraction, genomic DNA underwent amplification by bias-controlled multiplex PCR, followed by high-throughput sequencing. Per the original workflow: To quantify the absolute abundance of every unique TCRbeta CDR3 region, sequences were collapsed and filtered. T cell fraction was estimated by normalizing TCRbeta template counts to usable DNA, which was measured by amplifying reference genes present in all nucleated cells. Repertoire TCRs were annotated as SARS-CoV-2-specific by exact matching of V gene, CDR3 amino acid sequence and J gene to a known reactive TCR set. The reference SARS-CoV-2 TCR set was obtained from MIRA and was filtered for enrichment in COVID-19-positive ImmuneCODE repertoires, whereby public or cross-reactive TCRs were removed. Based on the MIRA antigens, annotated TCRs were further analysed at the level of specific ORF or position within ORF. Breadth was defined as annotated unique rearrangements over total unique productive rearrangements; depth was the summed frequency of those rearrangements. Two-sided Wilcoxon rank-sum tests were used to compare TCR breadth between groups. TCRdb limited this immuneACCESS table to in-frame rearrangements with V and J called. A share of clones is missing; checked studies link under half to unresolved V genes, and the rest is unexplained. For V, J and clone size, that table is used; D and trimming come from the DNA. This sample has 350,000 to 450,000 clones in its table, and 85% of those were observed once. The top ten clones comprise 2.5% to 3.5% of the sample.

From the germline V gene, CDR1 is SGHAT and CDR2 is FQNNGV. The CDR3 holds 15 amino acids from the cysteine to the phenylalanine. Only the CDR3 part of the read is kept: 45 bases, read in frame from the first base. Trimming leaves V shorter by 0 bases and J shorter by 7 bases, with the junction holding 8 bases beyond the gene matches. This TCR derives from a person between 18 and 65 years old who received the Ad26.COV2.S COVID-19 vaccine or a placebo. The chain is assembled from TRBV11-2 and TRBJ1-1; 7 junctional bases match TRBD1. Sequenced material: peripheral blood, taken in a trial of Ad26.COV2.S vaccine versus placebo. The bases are TGTGCCAGCAGCTTAGATCGAGTCGGGGACAGTGAAGCTTTCTTT. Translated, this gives CASSLDRVGDSEAFF.